This T cell receptor beta chain was identified in a study of vaccination effects on CD4 cells after COVID-19. Study overall: Within the ViraFEST assay, antigen-specific CD4+ T cells underwent expansion with viral peptide pools prior to sequencing. Study-wide findings and caveats: After vaccination of healthy people, only 1 of 255 vaccine-induced clones cross-reacted with common cold coronaviruses.

Profiling relied on immunoSEQ multiplex PCR, and the TCRdb table lists in-frame clones only, not all of them. This sample has around 25,000 clones, with around 67% found just once. Germline V CDR1 and CDR2: SGHAT, FQDESV (reference sequence). With 5 bases removed from V and 7 bases from J, the gap between germline ends came to 18 bases. The CDR3 is 15 residues long. After less than 11 days in culture, the CD4+ T cells were isolated. All vaccine recipients tested negative for nucleocapsid antibodies and had never contracted SARS-CoV-2 infection. As regards this clone: Its cognate antigen is unknown.

This TCR was recovered from a human donor who received a COVID-19 vaccine. The input for sequencing was CD4+ T cells from PBMCs cultured without peptide, taken before COVID-19 vaccination. The chain links TRBV11-1 to TRBJ2-1; D remains unclear. The CDR3 loop is CASSPRVGSRNEQFF. CDR3 nucleotides: TGTGCCAGCAGCCCGCGTGTGGGTAGCAGAAATGAGCAGTTCTTC.